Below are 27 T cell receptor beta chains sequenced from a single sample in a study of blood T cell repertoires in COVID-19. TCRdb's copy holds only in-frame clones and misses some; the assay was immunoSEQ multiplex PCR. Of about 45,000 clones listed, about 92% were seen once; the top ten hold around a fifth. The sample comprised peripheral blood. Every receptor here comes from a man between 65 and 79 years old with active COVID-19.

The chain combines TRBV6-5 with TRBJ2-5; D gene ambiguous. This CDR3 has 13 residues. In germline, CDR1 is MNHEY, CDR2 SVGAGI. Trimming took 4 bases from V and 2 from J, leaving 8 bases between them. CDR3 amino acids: CASSLRLQETQYF. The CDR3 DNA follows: TGTGCCAGCAGTTTACGGTTACAAGAGACCCAGTACTTC.

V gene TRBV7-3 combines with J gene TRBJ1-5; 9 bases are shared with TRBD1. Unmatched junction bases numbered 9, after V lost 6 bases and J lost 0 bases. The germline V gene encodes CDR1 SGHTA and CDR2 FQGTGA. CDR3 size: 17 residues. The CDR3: CASRSDRGDCSNQPQHF. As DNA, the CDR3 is TGTGCCAGCAGATCCGACAGGGGGGATTGTAGCAATCAGCCCCAGCATTTT.

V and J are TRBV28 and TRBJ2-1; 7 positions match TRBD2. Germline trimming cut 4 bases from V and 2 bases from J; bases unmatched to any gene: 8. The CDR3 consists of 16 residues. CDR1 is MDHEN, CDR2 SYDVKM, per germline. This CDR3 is CASSSNSGWPYNEQFF. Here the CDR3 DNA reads TGTGCCAGCAGTTCTAATAGCGGGTGGCCCTACAATGAGCAGTTCTTC.

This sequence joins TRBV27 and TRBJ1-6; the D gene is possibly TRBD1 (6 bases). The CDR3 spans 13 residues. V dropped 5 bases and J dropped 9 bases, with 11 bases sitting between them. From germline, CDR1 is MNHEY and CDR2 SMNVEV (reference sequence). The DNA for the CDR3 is TGTGCCAGCAGTCCAGGACAGTTTTCACCCCTCCACTTT. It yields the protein CASSPGQFSPLHF.

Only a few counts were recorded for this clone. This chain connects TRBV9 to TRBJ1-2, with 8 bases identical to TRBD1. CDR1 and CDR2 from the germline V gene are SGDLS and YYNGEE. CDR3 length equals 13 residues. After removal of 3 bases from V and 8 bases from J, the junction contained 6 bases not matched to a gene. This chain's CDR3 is CASSAQTGAGYTF. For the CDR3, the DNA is TGTGCCAGCAGCGCCCAGACAGGGGCAGGCTACACCTTC.

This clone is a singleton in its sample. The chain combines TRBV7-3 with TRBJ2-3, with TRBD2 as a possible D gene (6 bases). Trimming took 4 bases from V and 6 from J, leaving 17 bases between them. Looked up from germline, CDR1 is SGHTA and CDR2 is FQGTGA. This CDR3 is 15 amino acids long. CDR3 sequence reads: CASSSVGGELDTQYF. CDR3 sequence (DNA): TGTGCCAGCAGCTCCGTGGGGGGAGAATTGGATACGCAGTATTTT.

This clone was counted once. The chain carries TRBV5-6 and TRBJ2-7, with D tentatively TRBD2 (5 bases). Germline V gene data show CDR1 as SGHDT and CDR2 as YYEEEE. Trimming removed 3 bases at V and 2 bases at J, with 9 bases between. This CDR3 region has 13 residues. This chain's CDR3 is CASSYGVPYEQYF. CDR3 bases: TGTGCCAGCAGCTACGGGGTCCCCTACGAGCAGTACTTC. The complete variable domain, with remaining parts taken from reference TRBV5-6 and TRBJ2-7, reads DAGVTQSPTHLIKTRGQQVTLRCSPKSGHDTVSWYQQALGQGPQFIFQYYEEEERQRGNFPDRFSGHQFPNYSSELNVNALLLGDSALYLCASSYGVPYEQYFGPGTRLTVT.

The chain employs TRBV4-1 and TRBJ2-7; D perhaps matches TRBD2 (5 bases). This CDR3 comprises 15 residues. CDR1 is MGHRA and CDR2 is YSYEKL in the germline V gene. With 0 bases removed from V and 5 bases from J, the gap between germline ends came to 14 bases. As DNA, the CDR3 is TGCGCCAGCAGCCAAGATTGGACTCCAAGAGACGAGCAGTACTTC. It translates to CASSQDWTPRDEQYF.

For the CDR3, the DNA is TGTGCCAGCTCACCAAACAGGGGCGAGCAGTACTTC. Translating it yields CASSPNRGEQYF. The V call is TRBV18, the J call TRBJ2-7, with 7 bases aligning to TRBD1. The ends lost 2 bases at V and 6 bases at J; junction bases unmatched: 1. Germline CDR1 is KGHSH and CDR2 is LQKENI. The CDR3 spans 12 residues.

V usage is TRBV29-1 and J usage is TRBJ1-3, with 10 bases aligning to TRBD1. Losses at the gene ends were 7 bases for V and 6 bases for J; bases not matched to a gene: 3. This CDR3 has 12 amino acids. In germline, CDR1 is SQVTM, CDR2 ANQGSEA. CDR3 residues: CSAGTGENTIYF. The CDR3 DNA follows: TGCAGCGCCGGGACAGGGGAAAACACCATATATTTT.

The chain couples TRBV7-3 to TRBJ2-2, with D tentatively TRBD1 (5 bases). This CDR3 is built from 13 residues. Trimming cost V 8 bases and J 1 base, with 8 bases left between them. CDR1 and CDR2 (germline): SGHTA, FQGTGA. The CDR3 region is CASGQGNTGELFF. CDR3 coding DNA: TGTGCCAGCGGTCAGGGGAACACCGGGGAGCTGTTTTTT.

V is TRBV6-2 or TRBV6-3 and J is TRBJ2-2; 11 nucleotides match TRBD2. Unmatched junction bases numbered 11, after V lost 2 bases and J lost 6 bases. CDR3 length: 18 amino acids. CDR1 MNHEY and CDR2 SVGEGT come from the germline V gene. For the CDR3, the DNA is TGTGCCAGCAGTTACCCCCCGGGTAGCGGGGGGGTAGCCGGGGAGCTGTTTTTT. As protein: CASSYPPGSGGVAGELFF.

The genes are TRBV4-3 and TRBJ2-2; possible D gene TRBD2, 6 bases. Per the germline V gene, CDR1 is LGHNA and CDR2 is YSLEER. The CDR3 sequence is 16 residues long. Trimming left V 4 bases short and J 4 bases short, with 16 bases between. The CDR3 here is CASSLWGLLGTGELFF. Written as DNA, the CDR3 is TGCGCCAGCAGCCTTTGGGGACTCTTAGGCACCGGGGAGCTGTTTTTT.

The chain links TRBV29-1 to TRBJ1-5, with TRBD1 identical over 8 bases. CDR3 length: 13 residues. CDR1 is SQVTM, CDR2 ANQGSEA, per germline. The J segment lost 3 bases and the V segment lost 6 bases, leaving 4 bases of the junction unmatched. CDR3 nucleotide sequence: TGCAGCGTCGGGACAGGCCCCAATCAGCCCCAGCATTTT. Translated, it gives CSVGTGPNQPQHF. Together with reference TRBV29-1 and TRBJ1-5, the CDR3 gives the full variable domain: SAVISQKPSRDICQRGTSLTIQCQVDSQVTMMFWYRQQPGQSLTLIATANQGSEATYESGFVIDKFPISRPNLTFSTLTVSNMSPEDSSIYLCSVGTGPNQPQHFGDGTRLSIL.

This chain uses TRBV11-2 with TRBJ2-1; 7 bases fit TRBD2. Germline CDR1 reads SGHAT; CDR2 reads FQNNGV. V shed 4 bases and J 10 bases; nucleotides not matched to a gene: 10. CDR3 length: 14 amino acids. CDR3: CASSSPGLPSEQFF. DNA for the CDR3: TGTGCCAGCAGCTCGCCGGGACTACCAAGCGAGCAGTTCTTC.

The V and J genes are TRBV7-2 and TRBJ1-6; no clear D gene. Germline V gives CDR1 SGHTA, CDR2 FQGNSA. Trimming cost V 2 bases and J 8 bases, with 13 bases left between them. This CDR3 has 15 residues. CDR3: CASSLSPNGDSPLHF. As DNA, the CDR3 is TGTGCCAGCAGCTTAAGCCCCAACGGGGATTCACCCCTCCACTTT.

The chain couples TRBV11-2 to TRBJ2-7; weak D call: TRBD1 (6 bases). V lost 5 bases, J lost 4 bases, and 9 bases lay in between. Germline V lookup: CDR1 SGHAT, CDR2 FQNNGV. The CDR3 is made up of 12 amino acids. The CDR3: CASSKGQYEQYF. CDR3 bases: TGTGCCAGCAGCAAAGGACAGTACGAGCAGTACTTC.

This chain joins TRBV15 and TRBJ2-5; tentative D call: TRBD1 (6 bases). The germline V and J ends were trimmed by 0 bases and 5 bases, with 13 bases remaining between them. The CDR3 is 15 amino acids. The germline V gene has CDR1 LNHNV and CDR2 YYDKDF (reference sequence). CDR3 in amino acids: CATSRDLGAYETQYF. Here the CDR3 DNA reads TGTGCCACCAGCAGAGATCTGGGGGCTTACGAGACCCAGTACTTC.

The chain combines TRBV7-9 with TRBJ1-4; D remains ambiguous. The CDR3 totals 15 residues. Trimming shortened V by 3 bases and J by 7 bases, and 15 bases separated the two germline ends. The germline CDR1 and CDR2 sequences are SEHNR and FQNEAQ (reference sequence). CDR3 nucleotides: TGTGCCAGCAGCTTTTGGGCCCTGGGAGGTGAAAAACTGTTTTTT. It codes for CASSFWALGGEKLFF.

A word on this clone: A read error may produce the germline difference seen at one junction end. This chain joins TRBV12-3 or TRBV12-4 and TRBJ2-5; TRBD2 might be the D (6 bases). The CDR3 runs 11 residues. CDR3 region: CASSLGGAPDF. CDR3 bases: TGTGCCAGCAGCCTCGGGGGAGCCCCGGACTTC.

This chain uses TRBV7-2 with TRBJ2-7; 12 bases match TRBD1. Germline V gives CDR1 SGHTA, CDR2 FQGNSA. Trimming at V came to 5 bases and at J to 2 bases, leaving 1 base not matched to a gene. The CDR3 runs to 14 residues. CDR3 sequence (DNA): TGTGCCAGCAGCCGGGACAGGGGGCCCTACGAGCAGTACTTC. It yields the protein CASSRDRGPYEQYF.

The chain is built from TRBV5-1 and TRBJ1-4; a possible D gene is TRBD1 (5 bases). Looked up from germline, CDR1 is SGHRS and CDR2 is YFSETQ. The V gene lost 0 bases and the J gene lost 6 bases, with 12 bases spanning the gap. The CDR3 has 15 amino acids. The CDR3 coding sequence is TGCGCCAGCAGCTTGGCTCCAGGAGGGGATGAAAAACTGTTTTTT. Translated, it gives CASSLAPGGDEKLFF. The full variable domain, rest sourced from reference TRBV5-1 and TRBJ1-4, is KAGVTQTPRYLIKTRGQQVTLSCSPISGHRSVSWYQQTPGQGLQFLFEYFSETQRNKGNFPGRFSGRQFSNSRSEMNVSTLELGDSALYLCASSLAPGGDEKLFFGSGTQLSVL.

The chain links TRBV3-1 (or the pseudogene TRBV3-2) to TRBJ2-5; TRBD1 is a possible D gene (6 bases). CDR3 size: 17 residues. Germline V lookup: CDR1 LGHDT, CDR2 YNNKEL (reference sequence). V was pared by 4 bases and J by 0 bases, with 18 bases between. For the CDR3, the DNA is TGTGCCAGCAGCCTGCACTCCCGAAGACAGGACCAAGAGACCCAGTACTTC. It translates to CASSLHSRRQDQETQYF.

The CDR3 is CAISDPRQGANEQYF. The CDR3 coding sequence is TGTGCCATCAGTGATCCCCGACAGGGGGCTAACGAGCAGTACTTC. This sequence joins TRBV10-3 and TRBJ2-7, with 10 bases fitting TRBD1. The CDR3 loop spans 15 amino acids. Per germline, CDR1 ENHRY and CDR2 SYGVKD. V lost 3 bases, J lost 5 bases, and 7 bases stayed unmatched.

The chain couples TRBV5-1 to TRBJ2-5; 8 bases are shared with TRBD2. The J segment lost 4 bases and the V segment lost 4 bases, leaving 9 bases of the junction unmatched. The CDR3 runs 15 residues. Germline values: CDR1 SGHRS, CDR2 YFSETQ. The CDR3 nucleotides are TGCGCCAGCAGCAAAACGGGACTAGTAGCAGAGACCCAGTACTTC. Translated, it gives CASSKTGLVAETQYF.

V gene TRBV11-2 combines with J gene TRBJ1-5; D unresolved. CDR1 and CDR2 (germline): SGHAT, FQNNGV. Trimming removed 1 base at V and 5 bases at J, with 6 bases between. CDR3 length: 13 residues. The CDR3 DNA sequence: TGTGCCAGCAGCTTAGGGGAGCATCAGCCCCAGCATTTT. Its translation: CASSLGEHQPQHF. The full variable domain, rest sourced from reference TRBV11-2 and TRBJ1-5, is EAGVAQSPRYKIIEKRQSVAFWCNPISGHATLYWYQQILGQGPKLLIQFQNNGVVDDSQLPKDRFSAERLKGVDSTLKIQPAKLEDSAVYLCASSLGEHQPQHFGDGTRLSIL.

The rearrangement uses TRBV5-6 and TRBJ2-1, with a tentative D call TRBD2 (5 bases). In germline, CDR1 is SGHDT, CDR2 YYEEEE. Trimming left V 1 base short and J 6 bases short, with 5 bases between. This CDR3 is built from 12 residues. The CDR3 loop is CASSLSGNEQFF. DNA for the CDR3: TGTGCCAGCAGCTTGAGCGGCAATGAGCAGTTCTTC.